Listed below are T cell receptor beta chains from one sample, sequenced in a study of graft-versus-host responses after intestinal transplantation. The repertoire was sequenced with immunoSEQ multiplex PCR; TCRdb's copy has only in-frame clones and lacks some. Of some 7,100 clones in the sample, 75% were seen once. Material: ileum tissue, obtained about 230 days after intestinal transplant. The receptors come from a human patient who received an intestinal transplant, so some T cells may come from the graft donor. Both conserved end residues are part of each CDR3.

j_gene: TRBJ2-3; v_gene: TRBV6-5; CDR3aa: CASSYGASGTDTQYF
j_gene: TRBJ2-3; v_gene: TRBV5-1; CDR3aa: CASGRDRGTDTQYF
j_gene: TRBJ2-7; v_gene: TRBV7-4; CDR3aa: CASSLALAATYEQYF
j_gene: TRBJ1-1; v_gene: TRBV6-5; CDR3aa: CASTRYTEAFF
j_gene: TRBJ1-1; v_gene: TRBV4-2; CDR3aa: CASSQRQGTIAFF
j_gene: TRBJ2-6; v_gene: TRBV19; CDR3aa: CASSIHATGANVLTF
j_gene: TRBJ1-5; v_gene: TRBV28; CDR3aa: CASSSLNQPQHF
j_gene: TRBJ2-7; v_gene: TRBV5-4; CDR3aa: CASSLAGGGTPYEQYF
j_gene: TRBJ2-1; v_gene: TRBV6-4; CDR3aa: CASSPGTGGNEQFF
j_gene: TRBJ2-5; v_gene: TRBV29-1; CDR3aa: CSVAHRGGETQYF
j_gene: TRBJ2-7; v_gene: TRBV2; CDR3aa: CASRDRGYEQYF
j_gene: TRBJ1-1; v_gene: TRBV2; CDR3aa: CASSVVGGTEAFF
j_gene: TRBJ1-2; v_gene: TRBV5-1; CDR3aa: CASSRDSFNYGYTF
j_gene: TRBJ1-4; v_gene: TRBV2; CDR3aa: CASRSTGATNEKLFF
j_gene: TRBJ2-3; v_gene: TRBV7-8; CDR3aa: CASSNPIQPGAGAGDTQYF